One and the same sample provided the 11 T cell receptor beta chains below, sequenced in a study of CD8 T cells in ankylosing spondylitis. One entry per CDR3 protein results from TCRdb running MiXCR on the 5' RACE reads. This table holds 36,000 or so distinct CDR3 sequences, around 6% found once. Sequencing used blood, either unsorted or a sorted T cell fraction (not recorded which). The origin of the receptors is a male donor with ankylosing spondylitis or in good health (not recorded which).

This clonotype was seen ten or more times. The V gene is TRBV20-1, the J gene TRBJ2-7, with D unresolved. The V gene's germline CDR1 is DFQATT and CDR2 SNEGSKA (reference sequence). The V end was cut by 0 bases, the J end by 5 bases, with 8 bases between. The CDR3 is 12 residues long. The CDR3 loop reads CSARDPPHEQYF. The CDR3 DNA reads TGCAGTGCTAGAGACCCCCCCCACGAGCAGTACTTC.

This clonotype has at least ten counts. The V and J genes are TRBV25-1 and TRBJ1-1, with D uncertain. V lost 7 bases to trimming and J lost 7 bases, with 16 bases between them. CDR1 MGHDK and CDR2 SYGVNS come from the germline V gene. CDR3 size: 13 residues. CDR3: CASTRAVAGEAFF. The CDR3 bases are TGTGCCAGCACCAGAGCTGTGGCGGGTGAAGCTTTCTTT.

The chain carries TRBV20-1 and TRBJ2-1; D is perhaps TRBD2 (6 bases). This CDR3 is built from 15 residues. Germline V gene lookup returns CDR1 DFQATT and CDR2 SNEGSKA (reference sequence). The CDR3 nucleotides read TGCTTTGGGGGGAAGATTCCGAGCTCCTACAATGAGCAGTTCTTC. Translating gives CFGGKIPSSYNEQFF.

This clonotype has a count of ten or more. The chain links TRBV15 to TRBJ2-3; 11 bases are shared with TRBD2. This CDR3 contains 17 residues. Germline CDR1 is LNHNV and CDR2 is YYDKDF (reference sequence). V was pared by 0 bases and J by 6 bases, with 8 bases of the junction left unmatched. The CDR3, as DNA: TGTGCCACCAGCAGAGATAGGGTAGCGGGGGGGCTGGATACGCAGTATTTT. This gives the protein CATSRDRVAGGLDTQYF. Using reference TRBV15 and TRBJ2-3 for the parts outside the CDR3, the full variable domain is DAMVIQNPRYQVTQFGKPVTLSCSQTLNHNVMYWYQQKSSQAPKLLFHYYDKDFNNEADTPDNFQSRRPNTSFCFLDIRSPGLGDTAMYLCATSRDRVAGGLDTQYFGPGTRLTVL.

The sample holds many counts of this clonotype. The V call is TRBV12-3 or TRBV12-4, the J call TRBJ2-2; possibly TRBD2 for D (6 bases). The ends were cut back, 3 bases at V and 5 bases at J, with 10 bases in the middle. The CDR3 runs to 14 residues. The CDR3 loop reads CASSFGGKTGELFF. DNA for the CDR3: TGTGCCAGCAGTTTCGGCGGGAAAACCGGGGAGCTGTTTTTT.

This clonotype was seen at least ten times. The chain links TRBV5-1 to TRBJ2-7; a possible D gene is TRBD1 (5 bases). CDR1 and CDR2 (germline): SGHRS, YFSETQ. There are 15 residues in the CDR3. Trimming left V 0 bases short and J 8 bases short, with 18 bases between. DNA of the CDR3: TGCGCCAGCAGCTTGGTAGGCAGGGTCGACCCTAAGCAGTACTTC. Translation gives CASSLVGRVDPKQYF.

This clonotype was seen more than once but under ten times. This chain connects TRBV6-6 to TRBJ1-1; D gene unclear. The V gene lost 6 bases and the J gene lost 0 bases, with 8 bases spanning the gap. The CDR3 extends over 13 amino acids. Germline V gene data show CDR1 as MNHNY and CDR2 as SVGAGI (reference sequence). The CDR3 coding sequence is TGTGCCAGCAGACCGCTGCTGAACACTGAAGCTTTCTTT. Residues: CASRPLLNTEAFF.

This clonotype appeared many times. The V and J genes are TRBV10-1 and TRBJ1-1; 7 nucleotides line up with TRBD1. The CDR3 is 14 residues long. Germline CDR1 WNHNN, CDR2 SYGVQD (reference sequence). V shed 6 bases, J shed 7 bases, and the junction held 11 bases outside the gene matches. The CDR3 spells CASSELTGEGEAFF. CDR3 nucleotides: TGCGCCAGCAGCGAACTTACAGGGGAGGGTGAAGCTTTCTTT.

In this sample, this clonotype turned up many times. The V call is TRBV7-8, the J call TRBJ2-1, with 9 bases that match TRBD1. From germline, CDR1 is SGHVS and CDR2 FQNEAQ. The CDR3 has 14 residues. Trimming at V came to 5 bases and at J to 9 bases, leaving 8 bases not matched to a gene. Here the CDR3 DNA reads TGTGCCAGCAGCCATGGACAGGGGAGCGGTGAGCAGTTCTTC. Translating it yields CASSHGQGSGEQFF.

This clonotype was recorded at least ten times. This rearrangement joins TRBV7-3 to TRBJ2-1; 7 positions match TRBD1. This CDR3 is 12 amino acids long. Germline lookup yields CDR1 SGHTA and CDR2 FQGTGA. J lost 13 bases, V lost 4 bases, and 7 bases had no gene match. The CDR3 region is CASSSTTGHQFF. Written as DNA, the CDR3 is TGTGCCAGCAGCTCGACGACAGGGCACCAGTTCTTC.

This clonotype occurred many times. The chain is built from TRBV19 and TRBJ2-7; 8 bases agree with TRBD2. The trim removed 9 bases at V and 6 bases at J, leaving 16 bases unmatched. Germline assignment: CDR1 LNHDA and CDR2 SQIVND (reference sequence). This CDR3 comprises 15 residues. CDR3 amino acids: CASQTGGSTLGEQYF. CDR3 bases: TGTGCCAGCCAGACGGGAGGGTCGACTTTGGGCGAGCAGTACTTC.